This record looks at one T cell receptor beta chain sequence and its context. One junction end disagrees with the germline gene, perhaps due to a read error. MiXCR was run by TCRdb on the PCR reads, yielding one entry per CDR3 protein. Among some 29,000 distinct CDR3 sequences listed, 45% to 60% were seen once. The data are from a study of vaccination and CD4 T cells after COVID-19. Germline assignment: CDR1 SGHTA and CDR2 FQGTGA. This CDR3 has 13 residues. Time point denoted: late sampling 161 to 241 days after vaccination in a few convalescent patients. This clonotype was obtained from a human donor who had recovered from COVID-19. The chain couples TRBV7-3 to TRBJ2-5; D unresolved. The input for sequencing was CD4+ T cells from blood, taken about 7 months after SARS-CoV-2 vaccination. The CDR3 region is CASSLSSQEAQYF. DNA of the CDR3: TGTGCCAGCAGCTTAAGCTCCCAAGAGGCCCAGTACTTC.